Following are 2 T cell receptor beta chains from one sample sequenced in a study of T cells in localized non-small cell lung cancer. The assay was immunoSEQ multiplex PCR, and TCRdb's table has in-frame clones only and misses some. The repertoire consists of under 35,000 clones, with nearly 90% occurring once and the leading ten covering approximately 4%. Sample: peripheral blood mononuclear cells, taken before any cancer treatment. The receptor set was obtained from a woman aged 40-69 years with stage III lung adenocarcinoma.

The chain recombines TRBV6-4 with TRBJ2-1; TRBD1 matches 10 bases. Germline CDR1 reads MRHNA; CDR2 reads SNTAGT. The trim removed 3 bases at V and 8 bases at J, leaving 7 bases unmatched. The CDR3 runs 15 residues. In nucleotides, the CDR3 is TGTGCCAGCAGTGAAATGGGACAGGGGTCCGATGAGCAGTTCTTC. Translation gives CASSEMGQGSDEQFF.

This clone was seen more than once but under ten times. The sample carries other DNA sequences with the same CDR3. The rearrangement links TRBV9 to TRBJ1-1; D is uncertain. V gave up 3 bases and J gave up 0 bases, with 6 bases separating them. The CDR3 is 13 amino acids. Germline V gene sequence: CDR1 SGDLS, CDR2 YYNGEE. In DNA, the CDR3 is TGTGCCAGCAGCGCCAGGATGAACACTGAAGCTTTCTTT. Residues: CASSARMNTEAFF.